The T cell receptor (beta chain) under discussion was sequenced for a study of CD8+ T cells in alopecia areata. Study information: Patients received oral tofacitinib, 5 to 10 mg twice daily, for moderate-to-severe alopecia areata.

Notes on the study in general: Scalp sequencing captures resident alphabeta T cells of normal skin too.

About this clone: Its antigen is unidentified.

Following RNA extraction, reverse transcription yielded cDNA that acted as the sequencing template. Only in-frame clones appear in the TCRdb table, and some are missing; sequencing was by immunoSEQ multiplex PCR. The sample has more than 200,000 clones, under 70% seen once. Trimming cost V 2 bases and J 11 bases, with 10 bases left between them. Germline loops: CDR1 DFQATT, CDR2 SNEGSKA (reference sequence). The CDR3 is made up of 11 amino acids. The specimen was CD4+ T cells sorted from blood, collected at week 0. The TCR comes from a human donor with alopecia areata. V gene TRBV20-1 combines with J gene TRBJ2-1, with D possibly being TRBD1 (5 bases). CDR3 loop: CSARKQDKQFF. CDR3 DNA: TGCAGTGCTAGAAAACAGGACAAGCAGTTCTTC.